What follows are 26 T cell receptor beta chains derived from one specimen sequenced in a study of identical twins (dated by TCRdb to 2016 to 2018). The library came from 5' RACE. The sequencer listed for this sample is Illumina HiSeq 2000. TCRdb reprocessed the public reads (quality trimming at Q25 with fastp, clone calling with MiXCR) and kept in-frame beta chains. Every CDR3 protein is listed once, alongside the most common genes and DNA of its rows. In all, the sample holds a few hundred thousand distinct CDR3 sequences, and roughly an eighth of those were seen once. More than 0.8% of the sample lies in the top ten. These sequences were also reported in another study, on yellow fever vaccine responses in identical twins.

The source material was CD4+ T cells sorted from blood. Source of these receptors: a woman aged 18-29 years in good health.

CDR3 DNA sequence: TGTGCCAGCTCACGAGTCCCGGACTCCTACGAGCAGTACTTC. It is translated as CASSRVPDSYEQYF. The V call is TRBV18, the J call TRBJ2-7; D gene unclear. Germline values: CDR1 KGHSH, CDR2 LQKENI. V dropped 4 bases and J dropped 0 bases, with 10 bases sitting between them. The CDR3 totals 14 residues.

The chain has TRBV6-5 and TRBJ1-6, with 7 bases fitting TRBD1. J was trimmed by 6 bases and V by 5 bases; bases with no gene match: 7. The CDR3 covers 15 residues. Germline V lookup: CDR1 MNHEY, CDR2 SVGAGI. The CDR3 nucleotides are TGTGCCAGCAGTAAGTCGACAGGGCCTAATTCACCCCTCCACTTT. It is translated as CASSKSTGPNSPLHF.

J is TRBJ2-7 and V is TRBV29-1; TRBD1 matches 9 bases. Germline V gene sequence: CDR1 SQVTM, CDR2 ANQGSEA. The CDR3 loop spans 14 amino acids. The V segment lost 8 bases and the J segment 5 bases; nucleotides outside the gene matches: 13. The CDR3 region has the DNA TGCAGCACAGGGACAGGGACCCTATTCCACGAGCAGTACTTC. The encoded protein is CSTGTGTLFHEQYF.

This clonotype has at least ten counts. The chain employs TRBV5-4 and TRBJ2-2, with TRBD1 matching over 9 bases. Germline V gene sequence: CDR1 SGHNT, CDR2 YYREEE (reference sequence). This CDR3 spans 15 amino acids. V lost 4 bases, J lost 1 base, and 2 bases stayed unmatched. The CDR3 here is CASSEGQGNTGELFF. The DNA of the CDR3 is TGTGCCAGCAGCGAGGGACAGGGGAACACCGGGGAGCTGTTTTTT.

This clonotype was seen a few times. This chain links TRBV7-9 with TRBJ2-7; 7 positions agree with TRBD1. CDR3 length equals 14 residues. J gave up 2 bases and V 5 bases, and 6 bases lay outside the gene matches. Germline V gene lookup returns CDR1 SEHNR and CDR2 FQNEAQ (reference sequence). CDR3 region: CASSPWDRTYEQYF. The CDR3 DNA follows: TGTGCCAGCAGCCCATGGGACAGAACCTACGAGCAGTACTTC.

This clonotype has just a few counts. The V gene is TRBV5-1, the J gene TRBJ2-3; 9 bases line up with TRBD2. The junction had 5 bases not matched to a gene; V was cut back by 4 bases and J by 2 bases. This CDR3 is 15 amino acids long. Per germline, CDR1 SGHRS and CDR2 YFSETQ. Here the CDR3 reads CASSEQRGDTDTQYF. Written as DNA, the CDR3 is TGCGCCAGCAGCGAGCAGCGGGGGGACACAGATACGCAGTATTTT.

This clonotype was observed a handful of times. The chain combines TRBV27 with TRBJ2-3; tentative D call: TRBD2 (5 bases). CDR3 length: 16 residues. Per the germline V gene, CDR1 is MNHEY and CDR2 is SMNVEV (reference sequence). V dropped 2 bases and J dropped 5 bases, with 17 bases sitting between them. The CDR3 nucleotides read TGTGCCAGCAGTTTAAGAGGGCTCCATGGGCAAGATACGCAGTATTTT. It is translated as CASSLRGLHGQDTQYF.

This clonotype was seen more than once but under ten times. The chain uses TRBV10-3 and TRBJ2-7; D unresolved. The germline CDR1 and CDR2 sequences are ENHRY and SYGVKD. This CDR3 region has 15 residues. V gave up 2 bases and J gave up 7 bases, with 18 bases separating them. The CDR3 protein is CAISEGGRRSREQYF. The CDR3 bases are TGTGCCATCAGTGAGGGTGGCCGCCGGAGCCGGGAGCAGTACTTC.

Only a few counts were recorded for this clonotype. The chain joins TRBV6-1 to TRBJ2-5; D assignment may be TRBD1 or TRBD2 (5 bases each). This CDR3 is 14 amino acids long. Germline CDR1 and CDR2: MNHNS and SASEGT. Trimming pared 8 bases from V and 1 base from J, leaving 14 bases between. Written as DNA, the CDR3 is TGTGCCAGCGGACGCCCGGGACCCCAAGAGACCCAGTACTTC. Its protein is CASGRPGPQETQYF.

V gene TRBV9 combines with J gene TRBJ1-4, with TRBD1 matching over 11 bases. This CDR3 is 14 amino acids long. Germline CDR1 SGDLS, CDR2 YYNGEE. Losses at the gene ends were 6 bases for V and 7 bases for J; bases not matched to a gene: 5. Written as DNA, the CDR3 is TGTGCCAGCAAAGCCGGGACAGGGGGTGAAAAACTGTTTTTT. Amino acids: CASKAGTGGEKLFF.

This clonotype was counted a few times. The V call is TRBV5-1, the J call TRBJ1-1, with D possibly being TRBD1 (6 bases). The CDR3 is 14 residues long. CDR1 and CDR2 (germline): SGHRS, YFSETQ. V was trimmed by 6 bases and J by 4 bases, leaving 16 bases between them. CDR3 DNA: TGCGCCAGCACCAAGGACAGCTTAGTCACTGAAGCTTTCTTT. Translation gives CASTKDSLVTEAFF.

This chain connects TRBV28 to TRBJ2-7; possibly TRBD1 for D (6 bases). The germline V gene has CDR1 MDHEN and CDR2 SYDVKM. The ends were cut back, 6 bases at V and 6 bases at J, with 12 bases in the middle. The CDR3 is 12 amino acids. This chain's CDR3 is CASRRTGFEQYF. CDR3 nucleotide sequence: TGTGCCAGCAGACGAACAGGGTTCGAGCAGTACTTC.

Many counts were recorded for this clonotype. The genes are TRBV24-1 and TRBJ2-3; possible D gene TRBD2, 7 bases. V shed 3 bases and J shed 3 bases, with 21 bases lying between them. CDR3 size: 18 residues. Per germline, CDR1 KGHDR and CDR2 SFDVKD. CDR3 residues: CATSDTSPGGGSTDTQYF. DNA for the CDR3: TGTGCCACCAGTGATACCTCACCGGGGGGCGGGAGTACAGATACGCAGTATTTT.

The rearrangement links TRBV6-1 to TRBJ1-2; D may be TRBD1 (6 bases). This CDR3 is built from 14 residues. The V and J ends lost 6 bases and 4 bases respectively, with 15 bases between them. Per germline, CDR1 MNHNS and CDR2 SASEGT. The CDR3 protein is CASSRTDLGYGYTF. CDR3 nucleotides: TGTGCCAGCAGCCGGACAGACTTGGGCTATGGCTACACCTTC.

This clonotype came up many times. This chain joins TRBV20-1 and TRBJ1-4, with a possible D match to TRBD1 (6 bases). V lost 3 bases and J 3 bases, leaving 11 bases between the germline ends. The CDR3 has 14 amino acids. Germline CDR1 is DFQATT and CDR2 is SNEGSKA (reference sequence). For the CDR3, the DNA is TGCAGTGCTAGTCGACAGGCTGCTAATGAAAAACTGTTTTTT. This translates into CSASRQAANEKLFF.

This clonotype came up a few times. The V and J genes are TRBV3-1 and TRBJ1-1, with D unclear. The V end lost 4 bases, the J end lost 0 bases, and 12 bases lay between the germline ends. Germline values: CDR1 LGHDT, CDR2 YNNKEL (reference sequence). The CDR3 contains 15 residues. CDR3 nucleotide sequence: TGTGCCAGCAGCCGATACGACATCTTGAACACTGAAGCTTTCTTT. Protein sequence: CASSRYDILNTEAFF.

This clonotype was recorded many times. This chain joins TRBV27 and TRBJ2-3; weak D call: TRBD1 (5 bases). The germline V gene has CDR1 MNHEY and CDR2 SMNVEV (reference sequence). CDR3 length: 16 amino acids. The V end lost 0 bases, the J end lost 3 bases, and 13 bases lay between the germline ends. CDR3 nucleotide sequence: TGTGCCAGCAGTTTATCCTGGGGCAGGAATACAGATACGCAGTATTTT. It specifies CASSLSWGRNTDTQYF.

This clonotype was detected only once. The V and J genes are TRBV30 and TRBJ2-3; D may be TRBD2 (5 bases). The germline gives CDR1 GTSNPN, CDR2 SVGIG (reference sequence). CDR3 size: 12 residues. The germline V and J ends were trimmed by 0 bases and 6 bases, with 7 bases remaining between them. The CDR3 DNA sequence: TGTGCCTGGAGTGTACGCGGGGATACGCAGTATTTT. This translates into CAWSVRGDTQYF.

At least ten counts were recorded for this clonotype. The J gene is TRBJ2-5, the V gene TRBV10-3, with TRBD1 identical over 8 bases. The CDR3 runs to 14 residues. Germline CDR1 and CDR2: ENHRY and SYGVKD. Trimming removed 4 bases from V and 5 bases from J; junction bases left unmatched: 6. The CDR3 DNA reads as TGTGCCATCAGTGGGACAGGGTCCACGGAGACCCAGTACTTC. It is translated as CAISGTGSTETQYF.

A few counts support this clonotype. The CDR3 nucleotides are TGTGCCAGCAGCATTACCGGGACTCCAGCTGCCTACGAGCAGTACTTC. Amino acids: CASSITGTPAAYEQYF. The rearrangement links TRBV5-5 to TRBJ2-7; weak D call: TRBD2 (6 bases). Germline V gives CDR1 SGHKS, CDR2 YYEKEE (reference sequence). The V and J ends lost 4 bases and 2 bases respectively, with 19 bases between them. The CDR3 length is 16 residues.

The gene calls are TRBV20-1 and TRBJ2-7, with a possible D match to TRBD2 (6 bases). V shed 6 bases and J shed 6 bases, with 18 bases lying between them. Germline V CDR1 and CDR2: DFQATT, SNEGSKA (reference sequence). CDR3 length: 13 amino acids. The CDR3 DNA sequence: TGCAGTGCCGTCCCACCAGGGCGGGGCGAGCAGTACTTC. This gives the protein CSAVPPGRGEQYF.

The V call is TRBV7-2, the J call TRBJ1-5; tentative D call: TRBD1 (5 bases). V was pared by 10 bases and J by 3 bases, with 16 bases between. The germline V gene encodes CDR1 SGHTA and CDR2 FQGNSA. The CDR3 length is 14 residues. Written as DNA, the CDR3 is TGTGCCACCTCACCGGGACCCTCCAATCAGCCCCAGCATTTT. This translates into CATSPGPSNQPQHF.

This clonotype appeared a few times. This rearrangement joins TRBV11-2 to TRBJ2-7, with 9 bases that match TRBD2. With V trimmed by 8 bases and J by 1 base, 6 bases remained unmatched. Per the germline V gene, CDR1 is SGHAT and CDR2 is FQNNGV. The CDR3 covers 14 residues. CDR3 amino acids: CASLLSGGSYEQYF. The DNA of the CDR3 is TGTGCCAGCCTACTTAGCGGGGGATCCTACGAGCAGTACTTC. The complete variable domain, with remaining parts taken from reference TRBV11-2 and TRBJ2-7, reads EAGVAQSPRYKIIEKRQSVAFWCNPISGHATLYWYQQILGQGPKLLIQFQNNGVVDDSQLPKDRFSAERLKGVDSTLKIQPAKLEDSAVYLCASLLSGGSYEQYFGPGTRLTVT.

The V call is TRBV6-2 or TRBV6-3, the J call TRBJ2-1, with 11 bases aligning to TRBD2. The CDR3 runs to 20 residues. V was clipped by 0 bases and J by 8 bases; unmatched bases: 18. Per the germline V gene, CDR1 is MNHEY and CDR2 is SVGEGT. As DNA, the CDR3 is TGTGCCAGCAGTTACTCCGGGACTAGCGGCGCGAAAACCCCGAGAGATGAGCAGTTCTTC. Translated, it gives CASSYSGTSGAKTPRDEQFF.

A few counts support this clonotype. The CDR3 region is CASSQEGVLGSTGELFF. The CDR3, as DNA: TGTGCCAGCAGCCAAGAAGGGGTTTTGGGATCCACCGGGGAGCTGTTTTTT. The chain uses TRBV3-1 and TRBJ2-2; the D gene is possibly TRBD1 (5 bases). CDR3 size: 17 residues. V was trimmed by 0 bases and J by 4 bases, leaving 15 bases between them. The germline V gene encodes CDR1 LGHDT and CDR2 YNNKEL (reference sequence).

In nucleotides, the CDR3 is TGTGCCAGCAGCTCATACTACTACAATGAGCAGTTCTTC. Translated, it gives CASSSYYYNEQFF. The genes are TRBV7-2 and TRBJ2-1; D gene ambiguous. The V gene lost 4 bases and the J gene lost 3 bases, with 7 bases spanning the gap. Germline-derived CDR1 and CDR2 are SGHTA and FQGNSA. The CDR3 has 13 residues.